A selection of T cell receptor beta chains follows, all from one sample in a study of cytomegalovirus exposure and HLA in healthy donors. Assay used: immunoSEQ multiplex PCR; TCRdb lists only in-frame clones, some missing. This table has under 70,000 clones, around 74% appearing once. The specimen was PBMCs. Every receptor here comes from a male donor in good health and CMV-seropositive. The CDR3 runs from the conserved cysteine through the conserved F or W. D genes are given only for firm matches.

d_gene: NA; j_gene: TRBJ2-7; v_gene: TRBV5-3; CDR3aa: CARSLGRTGEQYF
d_gene: TRBD1; j_gene: TRBJ1-2; v_gene: TRBV27; CDR3aa: CASREGGRYGYTF
d_gene: TRBD1; j_gene: TRBJ1-2; v_gene: TRBV30; CDR3aa: CAWSPQGSYGYTF
d_gene: TRBD1; j_gene: TRBJ1-2; v_gene: TRBV7-9; CDR3aa: CASSFPTGGPYNYGYTF
d_gene: NA; j_gene: TRBJ2-7; v_gene: TRBV5-1; CDR3aa: CASTNRDFSSYEQYF
d_gene: NA; j_gene: TRBJ1-6; v_gene: TRBV2; CDR3aa: CAGGAEHNSPLHF
d_gene: NA; j_gene: TRBJ1-5; v_gene: TRBV7-9; CDR3aa: CASSLGTPDQPQHF
d_gene: TRBD1; j_gene: TRBJ1-3; v_gene: TRBV30; CDR3aa: CAWSGTGAGNTIYF
d_gene: TRBD1; j_gene: TRBJ1-2; v_gene: TRBV4-3; CDR3aa: CASSQDRGVNYGYTF
d_gene: NA; j_gene: TRBJ2-1; v_gene: TRBV7-2; CDR3aa: CASSQGLAYNEQFF
d_gene: NA; j_gene: TRBJ2-1; v_gene: TRBV5-1; CDR3aa: CASSLSMDNEQFF
d_gene: TRBD1; j_gene: TRBJ1-2; v_gene: TRBV9; CDR3aa: CASSVTPVTSRGTGSGYTF
d_gene: NA; j_gene: TRBJ2-5; v_gene: TRBV5-1; CDR3aa: CASSLVSGGRQETQYF
d_gene: TRBD2; j_gene: TRBJ2-2; v_gene: TRBV7-2; CDR3aa: CASSLETSVDGELFF
d_gene: TRBD1; j_gene: TRBJ1-2; v_gene: TRBV6-6; CDR3aa: CASSPGQTVLYGYTF
d_gene: TRBD2; j_gene: TRBJ2-7; v_gene: TRBV10-3; CDR3aa: CAISEGGPGGSYEQYF
d_gene: TRBD1; j_gene: TRBJ1-1; v_gene: TRBV5-1; CDR3aa: CASSLGQGPTEAFF
d_gene: TRBD2; j_gene: TRBJ2-2; v_gene: TRBV9; CDR3aa: CASGTSGVTGELFF
d_gene: TRBD2; j_gene: TRBJ2-5; v_gene: TRBV7-2; CDR3aa: CASSQRVSGDFQETQYF
d_gene: NA; j_gene: TRBJ1-2; v_gene: TRBV10-3; CDR3aa: CAISDIQGAAYGYTF
d_gene: TRBD2; j_gene: TRBJ2-3; v_gene: TRBV10-3; CDR3aa: CAISESEFPGGPDTQYF
d_gene: NA; j_gene: TRBJ2-7; v_gene: TRBV6-5; CDR3aa: CASSYLVSGSSYEQYF
d_gene: TRBD2; j_gene: TRBJ2-7; v_gene: TRBV6-5; CDR3aa: CASSFSRTSGFYEQYF
d_gene: NA; j_gene: TRBJ1-3; v_gene: TRBV27; CDR3aa: CASSLAGGSGNTIYF
d_gene: TRBD2; j_gene: TRBJ2-1; v_gene: TRBV9; CDR3aa: CASSQGTSGGIKNEQFF
d_gene: TRBD2; j_gene: TRBJ2-5; v_gene: TRBV18; CDR3aa: CASSPPRTSGGPETQYF
d_gene: NA; j_gene: TRBJ1-2; v_gene: TRBV5-4; CDR3aa: CASSPGGQVIYGYTF
d_gene: TRBD1; j_gene: TRBJ1-1; v_gene: TRBV5-4; CDR3aa: CASSLPGQGGTEAFF
d_gene: NA; j_gene: TRBJ2-4; v_gene: TRBV6-4; CDR3aa: CASSDGVRGIQYF
d_gene: NA; j_gene: TRBJ1-1; v_gene: TRBV21-1; CDR3aa: CASSKVGDRANTEAFF
d_gene: TRBD2; j_gene: TRBJ2-7; v_gene: TRBV19; CDR3aa: CASSIERGASSYEQYF
d_gene: TRBD2; j_gene: TRBJ2-7; v_gene: TRBV7-2; CDR3aa: CASGGTSGGLYEQYF
d_gene: TRBD1; j_gene: TRBJ1-2; v_gene: TRBV30; CDR3aa: CAWTRDRGLDGYTF